These 23 T cell receptor beta chains originate from one sample sequenced in a study of blood T cells in healthy people across ages. Next came a second PCR, run for about 7 to 12 cycles, which used a sample-barcoded 5' primer along with a J-beta primer mix. In TCRdb, the 5' RACE reads were re-called with MiXCR into one record per CDR3 protein. Of about 1.7 million distinct CDR3 sequences detected, roughly 27% appear once; the ten largest clones hold roughly 8%. The specimen was blood. The receptors were gathered from a woman aged 25-40 years in good health.

The chain uses TRBV11-1 and TRBJ1-1; 11 positions agree with TRBD1. This CDR3 contains 15 residues. With V trimmed by 5 bases and J by 7 bases, 9 bases remained unmatched. Germline CDR1 is SGHAT and CDR2 is FQDESV (reference sequence). CDR3 protein: CASSGTGGEGNEAFF. CDR3 bases: TGTGCCAGCAGCGGGACAGGGGGTGAAGGGAATGAAGCTTTCTTT.

In this sample, this clonotype turned up many times. V is TRBV20-1 and J is TRBJ2-7; 8 nucleotides agree with TRBD2. V lost 7 bases and J lost 2; bases outside the gene matches: 1. The CDR3 runs 11 residues. Germline CDR1 and CDR2: DFQATT and SNEGSKA (reference sequence). CDR3 DNA: TGCAGTGGGCGGGAGGCCTACGAGCAGTACTTC. Protein product: CSGREAYEQYF.

Concerning this clonotype itself: An end of the junction does not agree with germline; a read error may underlie this. The chain links TRBV15 to TRBJ2-7, with 10 bases lining up with TRBD1. There are 13 residues in the CDR3. The germline V gene has CDR1 LNHNV and CDR2 YYDKDF (reference sequence). This CDR3 is CATRDRGSCEQYF. Written as DNA, the CDR3 is TGTGCCACCCGGGACAGGGGTTCCTGCGAGCAGTACTTC.

This clonotype was seen at least ten times. The gene calls are TRBV6-5 and TRBJ2-5, with D maybe TRBD2 (6 bases). With 4 bases removed from V and 7 bases from J, the gap between germline ends came to 10 bases. This CDR3 has 12 residues. Germline CDR1 reads MNHEY; CDR2 reads SVGAGI. CDR3 residues: CASSSRGRTQYF. Here the CDR3 DNA reads TGTGCCAGCAGTTCCCGGGGGAGGACCCAGTACTTC.

The chain links TRBV7-2 to TRBJ1-1; tentative D call: TRBD1 (5 bases). The V end was cut by 8 bases, the J end by 3 bases, with 16 bases between. The length of the CDR3 is 14 residues. Germline-derived CDR1 and CDR2 are SGHTA and FQGNSA. Here the CDR3 reads CASGSGGPYTEAFF. CDR3 coding DNA: TGTGCCAGCGGTAGCGGGGGACCGTACACTGAAGCTTTCTTT.

The genes are TRBV5-1 and TRBJ1-4, with 9 bases fitting TRBD1. Trimming removed 0 bases from V and 8 bases from J; junction bases left unmatched: 20. Germline CDR1 is SGHRS and CDR2 is YFSETQ. The CDR3 runs to 20 residues. As DNA, the CDR3 is TGCGCCAGCAGCTTGGGGAAACGGAACAGGGGGCTATCGTTTAGAGAAAAACTGTTTTTT. It is translated as CASSLGKRNRGLSFREKLFF. Variable domain in full (rest from reference TRBV5-1 and TRBJ1-4): KAGVTQTPRYLIKTRGQQVTLSCSPISGHRSVSWYQQTPGQGLQFLFEYFSETQRNKGNFPGRFSGRQFSNSRSEMNVSTLELGDSALYLCASSLGKRNRGLSFREKLFFGSGTQLSVL.

This clonotype was detected only a few times. The V and J genes are TRBV18 and TRBJ1-4; tentative D call: TRBD1 (6 bases). The CDR3 contains 15 residues. The V end lost 3 bases, the J end lost 7 bases, and 15 bases lay between the germline ends. The germline gives CDR1 KGHSH, CDR2 LQKENI. The CDR3 DNA reads TGTGCCAGCTCACCCCCGGGACAAGTGCGTGAAAAACTGTTTTTT. Translation: CASSPPGQVREKLFF.

CDR3 in DNA: TGTGCCAGCAGCCGGGGGGCAGATAACACCGGGGAGCTGTTTTTT. Amino acid sequence: CASSRGADNTGELFF. The V and J genes are TRBV7-2 and TRBJ2-2; a possible D gene is TRBD2 (7 bases). Trimming cost V 5 bases and J 2 bases, with 12 bases left between them. Germline assignment: CDR1 SGHTA and CDR2 FQGNSA. The CDR3 totals 15 residues. The full variable domain, rest sourced from reference TRBV7-2 and TRBJ2-2, is GAGVSQSPSNKVTEKGKDVELRCDPISGHTALYWYRQSLGQGLEFLIYFQGNSAPDKSGLPSDRFSAERTGGSVSTLTIQRTQQEDSAVYLCASSRGADNTGELFFGEGSRLTVL.

With regard to this clonotype: A much larger clone lies one base from this, so it may be a read error. The V gene is TRBV5-6, the J gene TRBJ2-1, with D hard to call. V gave up 4 bases and J gave up 5 bases, with 19 bases separating them. The CDR3 contains 16 residues. Germline CDR1 reads SGHDT; CDR2 reads YYEEEE. The CDR3 DNA follows: TGTGCCAGCAGCCTCCGCCGGGCGAACGTCCACAATGAGCAGTTCTTC. Its protein product is CASSLRRANVHNEQFF.

This clonotype appeared a few times. V is TRBV5-1 and J is TRBJ1-2; D remains unclear. The germline V gene encodes CDR1 SGHRS and CDR2 YFSETQ. The ends were cut back, 4 bases at V and 5 bases at J, with 3 bases in the middle. The CDR3 spans 10 residues. This chain's CDR3 is CASSPYGYTF. In nucleotides, the CDR3 is TGCGCCAGCAGCCCTTATGGCTACACCTTC. Full variable domain (missing parts from reference TRBV5-1 and TRBJ1-2): KAGVTQTPRYLIKTRGQQVTLSCSPISGHRSVSWYQQTPGQGLQFLFEYFSETQRNKGNFPGRFSGRQFSNSRSEMNVSTLELGDSALYLCASSPYGYTFGSGTRLTVV.

V and J are TRBV7-2 and TRBJ2-1, with 8 bases identical to TRBD2. V gave up 2 bases and J gave up 8 bases; unmatched junction bases: 8. The CDR3 loop spans 15 amino acids. The V gene's germline CDR1 is SGHTA and CDR2 FQGNSA. CDR3 loop: CASSLQSGGGDEQFF. Here the CDR3 DNA reads TGTGCCAGCAGCTTACAATCGGGAGGGGGGGATGAGCAGTTCTTC.

This clonotype was detected only a few times. The chain joins TRBV7-9 to TRBJ2-5; TRBD2 aligns across 7 bases. CDR3 length: 15 amino acids. V lost 7 bases, J lost 4 bases, and 12 bases stayed unmatched. Germline V gene data show CDR1 as SEHNR and CDR2 as FQNEAQ (reference sequence). CDR3 sequence (DNA): TGTGCCAGCACCAGAAGCGGGGCGAGGGGAGAGACCCAGTACTTC. Translation gives CASTRSGARGETQYF.

The table lists this clonotype with a count of one. Sequence at one end of the junction differs from germline and may be a read error. The V gene is TRBV5-1, the J gene TRBJ2-3; TRBD2 is a possible D gene (5 bases). The CDR3 totals 14 residues. Per germline, CDR1 SGHRS and CDR2 YFSETQ. The CDR3 spells CANSLTAVTDTQYF. The CDR3 region has the DNA TGCGCCAACAGCTTAACAGCGGTGACAGATACGCAGTATTTT.

In this sample, this clonotype turned up many times. J is TRBJ2-7 and V is TRBV10-3, with 8 bases that match TRBD1. This CDR3 spans 16 amino acids. Germline-derived CDR1 and CDR2 are ENHRY and SYGVKD. The trim removed 0 bases at V and 4 bases at J, leaving 8 bases unmatched. The DNA of the CDR3 is TGTGCCATCAGTGAGTCGGTATACAGGGGGTCTTACGAGCAGTACTTC. Amino acids: CAISESVYRGSYEQYF.

This clonotype was counted at least ten times. The V and J genes are TRBV15 and TRBJ2-7, with D perhaps being TRBD1 or TRBD2 (5 bases each). The CDR3 is 15 residues long. The V end was cut by 5 bases, the J end by 4 bases, with 18 bases between. Per germline, CDR1 LNHNV and CDR2 YYDKDF (reference sequence). The CDR3, as DNA: TGTGCCACCAGCCGGGGAATACTACAGGATTACGAGCAGTACTTC. Translation gives CATSRGILQDYEQYF.

V and J are TRBV2 and TRBJ2-4, with D maybe TRBD1 (5 bases). The J call may be in error: the DNA end matches TRBJ2-7 better. The CDR3 has 14 amino acids. Germline CDR1 SNHLY, CDR2 FYNNEI. The CDR3 region is CASRELTATYEQYF. The CDR3 bases are TGTGCCAGCAGGGAATTGACAGCCACCTACGAGCAGTACTTC.

In its sample, this clonotype was seen a few times. The chain joins TRBV5-1 to TRBJ2-5; 7 bases are shared with TRBD2. Germline CDR1 and CDR2: SGHRS and YFSETQ. There are 15 residues in the CDR3. V lost 1 base and J lost 1; bases outside the gene matches: 4. The CDR3 is CASSLTSVPQETQYF. The CDR3 coding sequence is TGCGCCAGCAGCTTGACTAGCGTCCCCCAAGAGACCCAGTACTTC.

The table lists this clonotype with a few counts. The rearrangement joins TRBV18 to TRBJ2-5; perhaps TRBD2 as D (5 bases). CDR1 is KGHSH, CDR2 LQKENI, per germline. The CDR3 consists of 15 residues. Trimming removed 0 bases from V and 5 bases from J, with 13 bases in between. The CDR3 region is CASSPPLGVGETQYF. The CDR3 nucleotides are TGTGCCAGCTCACCACCTCTCGGGGTTGGGGAGACCCAGTACTTC.

This clonotype occurred a few times. This chain connects TRBV7-2 to TRBJ2-2; 12 positions match TRBD2. The CDR3 is 16 residues long. CDR1 is SGHTA, CDR2 FQGNSA, per germline. Trimming took 5 bases from V and 4 from J; bases not matched to a gene: 5. This CDR3 reads CASSVRLAGATGELFF. The CDR3 bases are TGTGCCAGCAGCGTAAGACTAGCGGGGGCCACCGGGGAGCTGTTTTTT.

This clonotype has a count of ten or more. The chain links TRBV2 to TRBJ2-1; possible D gene TRBD2, 6 bases. Germline loops: CDR1 SNHLY, CDR2 FYNNEI. The CDR3 extends over 13 amino acids. V lost 0 bases and J lost 7, with 7 bases in between. CDR3 sequence reads: CASSEAGTNEQFF. CDR3 DNA sequence: TGTGCCAGCAGTGAAGCGGGGACTAATGAGCAGTTCTTC.

This clonotype was recorded a few times. This sequence joins TRBV10-3 and TRBJ1-5; D gene uncertain. CDR1 and CDR2 (germline): ENHRY, SYGVKD. V was clipped by 3 bases and J by 4 bases, with 10 bases between them. The CDR3 consists of 14 residues. The CDR3 sequence is CAISERQENQPQHF. CDR3 DNA: TGTGCCATCAGTGAACGGCAGGAGAATCAGCCCCAGCATTTT.

This clonotype was observed a few times. V gene TRBV9 combines with J gene TRBJ1-1; tentative D call: TRBD1 (6 bases). Trimming left V 1 base short and J 7 bases short, with 14 bases between. This CDR3 comprises 14 residues. Germline V CDR1 and CDR2: SGDLS, YYNGEE. The CDR3 loop is CASSVRDRPREAFF. CDR3 sequence (DNA): TGTGCCAGCAGCGTACGTGACAGGCCCCGTGAAGCTTTCTTT.

This clonotype was found many times. The rearrangement joins TRBV28 to TRBJ2-5, with D possibly TRBD2 on 5 matching bases. The germline gives CDR1 MDHEN, CDR2 SYDVKM. Trimming shortened V by 4 bases and J by 3 bases, and 15 bases separated the two germline ends. CDR3 length equals 15 residues. The CDR3 coding sequence is TGTGCCAGCAGTTCCCCCGTCGATAGCGAAGAGACCCAGTACTTC. Its protein product is CASSSPVDSEETQYF.